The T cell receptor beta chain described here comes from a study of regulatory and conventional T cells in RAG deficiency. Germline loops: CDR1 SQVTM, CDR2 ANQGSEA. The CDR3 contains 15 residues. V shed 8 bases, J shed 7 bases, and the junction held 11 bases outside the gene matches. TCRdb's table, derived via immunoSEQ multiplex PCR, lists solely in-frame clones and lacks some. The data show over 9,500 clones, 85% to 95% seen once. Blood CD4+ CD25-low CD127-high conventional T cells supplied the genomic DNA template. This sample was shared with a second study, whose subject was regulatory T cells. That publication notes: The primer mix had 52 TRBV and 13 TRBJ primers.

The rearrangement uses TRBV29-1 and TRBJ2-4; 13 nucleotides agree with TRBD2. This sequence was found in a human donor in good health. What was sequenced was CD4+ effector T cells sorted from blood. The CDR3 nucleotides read TGCAGCTCTCTAACTAGCGGGAGGGCCGGTAACATTCAGTACTTC. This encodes CSSLTSGRAGNIQYF.